This passage covers 8 T cell receptor beta chains from one sample sequenced in a study of blood T cell repertoires in COVID-19. Data came from immunoSEQ multiplex PCR; TCRdb stores just in-frame clones and leaves some out. The table records 100,000 to 150,000 clones, 84% of them present only once. Sequenced material: peripheral blood. These TCRs come from a woman in her twenties or thirties who had recovered from COVID-19.

This sequence joins TRBV6-6 and TRBJ1-4, with D possibly being TRBD1 (6 bases). CDR1 and CDR2 (germline): MNHNY, SVGAGI (reference sequence). The CDR3 sequence is 15 residues long. V lost 2 bases and J lost 4, with 11 bases in between. The chain's CDR3 is CASSYGTTDNEKLFF. Here the CDR3 DNA reads TGTGCCAGCAGTTACGGGACAACGGATAATGAAAAACTGTTTTTT.

The rearrangement uses TRBV19 and TRBJ1-6, with TRBD1 matching 8 bases. The CDR3 is 16 amino acids. CDR1 and CDR2 (germline): LNHDA, SQIVND (reference sequence). V was pared by 1 base and J by 10 bases, with 9 bases of the junction left unmatched. CDR3 coding DNA: TGTGCCAGTAGTATAGTCGGTGGCAGGGGGCAATCACCCCTCCACTTT. This sequence encodes CASSIVGGRGQSPLHF.

The rearrangement joins TRBV6-6 to TRBJ2-7; 12 nucleotides line up with TRBD2. CDR1 is MNHNY, CDR2 SVGAGI, per germline (reference sequence). J gave up 4 bases and V 6 bases, and 7 bases lay outside the gene matches. The CDR3 covers 15 residues. CDR3 coding DNA: TGTGCCAGCAGCACAACTAGCGGGAGGCCATACGAGCAGTACTTC. It is translated as CASSTTSGRPYEQYF.

CDR3 sequence (DNA): TGTGCCAGTAGTATCGGGGGGACAGGGTCTGGCTACACCTTC. It specifies CASSIGGTGSGYTF. This chain uses TRBV19 with TRBJ1-2; 9 bases line up with TRBD1. Germline CDR1 and CDR2: LNHDA and SQIVND (reference sequence). The CDR3 is made up of 14 amino acids. With 3 bases clipped from V and 7 bases from J, the junction kept 6 bases outside the gene matches.

This sequence joins TRBV7-9 and TRBJ2-3; 8 nucleotides match TRBD1. CDR3 length equals 15 residues. Looked up from germline, CDR1 is SEHNR and CDR2 is FQNEAQ (reference sequence). J was trimmed by 6 bases and V by 5 bases; bases with no gene match: 10. CDR3 amino acids: CASSTTGEVLDTQYF. Here the CDR3 DNA reads TGTGCCAGCAGCACGACAGGGGAAGTATTGGATACGCAGTATTTT.

The chain is built from TRBV5-1 and TRBJ1-1; D might be TRBD1 (5 bases). V lost 2 bases to trimming and J lost 1 base, with 6 bases between them. The CDR3 length is 13 residues. The germline V gene encodes CDR1 SGHRS and CDR2 YFSETQ. The CDR3 protein is CASSFRENTEAFF. DNA of the CDR3: TGCGCCAGCAGCTTCAGGGAGAACACTGAAGCTTTCTTT.

This chain joins TRBV5-1 and TRBJ1-4; D uncertain. The germline V gene encodes CDR1 SGHRS and CDR2 YFSETQ. V lost 4 bases and J lost 0, with 10 bases in between. The CDR3 is 15 residues long. CDR3 bases: TGCGCCAGCAGCCCCTCTCCGGCAACTAATGAAAAACTGTTTTTT. Protein: CASSPSPATNEKLFF.

The chain combines TRBV6-6 with TRBJ2-7, with TRBD2 matching 13 bases. The J segment lost 2 bases and the V segment lost 6 bases, leaving 4 bases of the junction unmatched. From germline, CDR1 is MNHNY and CDR2 SVGAGI (reference sequence). The CDR3 contains 15 residues. CDR3 protein: CASSQTSGGTYEQYF. DNA for the CDR3: TGTGCCAGCAGCCAGACTAGCGGGGGGACCTACGAGCAGTACTTC.